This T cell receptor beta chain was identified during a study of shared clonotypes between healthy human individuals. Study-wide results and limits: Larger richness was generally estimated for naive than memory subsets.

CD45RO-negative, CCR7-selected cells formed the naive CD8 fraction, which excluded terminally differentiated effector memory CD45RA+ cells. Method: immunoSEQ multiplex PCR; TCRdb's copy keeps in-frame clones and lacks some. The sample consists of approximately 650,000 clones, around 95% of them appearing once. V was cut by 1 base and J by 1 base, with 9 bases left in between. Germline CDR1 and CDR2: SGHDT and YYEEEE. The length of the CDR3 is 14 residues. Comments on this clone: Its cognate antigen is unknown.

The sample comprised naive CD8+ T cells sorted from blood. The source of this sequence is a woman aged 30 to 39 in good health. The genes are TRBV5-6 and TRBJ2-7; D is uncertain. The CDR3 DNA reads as TGTGCCAGCAGCTTGTCTTTTGTTTCCTACGAGCAGTACTTC. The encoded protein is CASSLSFVSYEQYF. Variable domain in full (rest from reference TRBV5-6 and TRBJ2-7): DAGVTQSPTHLIKTRGQQVTLRCSPKSGHDTVSWYQQALGQGPQFIFQYYEEEERQRGNFPDRFSGHQFPNYSSELNVNALLLGDSALYLCASSLSFVSYEQYFGPGTRLTVT.